Included here is one T cell receptor (beta chain) sequence, with context. This specimen comes from a study of T cell responses to AZD1222 COVID-19 vaccine. TCRdb keeps only in-frame clones here, not all; method: immunoSEQ multiplex PCR. The sample has roughly 120,000 clones; around 91% are singletons. V was trimmed by 4 bases and J by 4 bases, leaving 8 bases between them. The V gene's germline CDR1 is MDHEN and CDR2 SYDVKM. This CDR3 region has 13 residues. This chain joins TRBV28 and TRBJ1-3; D is uncertain. The clonotype was recovered from an adult who received the AZD1222 COVID-19 vaccine. Material: peripheral blood, obtained 28 days after the second AZD1222 dose. CDR3 sequence (DNA): TGTGCCAGCAGTTCCGGGAACGGAAACACCATATATTTT. Translated: CASSSGNGNTIYF.